The source of this T cell receptor (beta chain) is a study of blood T cell repertoires in COVID-19. The V end was cut by 2 bases, the J end by 3 bases, with 7 bases between. Germline assignment: CDR1 LNHNV and CDR2 YYDKDF (reference sequence). This CDR3 comprises 14 residues. Profiled with immunoSEQ multiplex PCR; TCRdb holds only in-frame clones, not every one. The sample shows 180,000 or so clones, more than 85% of them seen only once. The sequence came from a man aged 18 to 29 with acute or convalescent COVID-19. The rearrangement links TRBV15 to TRBJ1-4; D ambiguous. Sequenced sample: peripheral blood. CDR3 DNA sequence: TGTGCCACCAGCAGAACAGCCCCTAATGAAAAACTGTTTTTT. Its protein product is CATSRTAPNEKLFF.